Listed here are 27 T cell receptor beta chains from one sample, sequenced in a study of cytomegalovirus exposure and HLA in healthy donors. PCR amplification relied on 60 Vbeta primers (plus 13 Jbeta primers). Profiling relied on immunoSEQ multiplex PCR, and the TCRdb table lists in-frame clones only, not all of them. The sample consists of fewer than 200,000 clones, around 81% of them appearing once. The sequenced sample consisted of PBMCs. The receptors were gathered from a woman aged 25 to 39 in good health and CMV-seronegative.

The chain employs TRBV27 and TRBJ1-1, with D hard to call. V lost 6 bases and J 8 bases, leaving 13 bases between the germline ends. Per the germline V gene, CDR1 is MNHEY and CDR2 is SMNVEV (reference sequence). The CDR3 has 12 residues. CDR3 nucleotides: TGTGCCAGCAGGCGGGAACGGGGAGAAGCTTTCTTT. It specifies CASRRERGEAFF.

In the case of this clone: Other DNA sequences in the sample encode the same CDR3. The genes are TRBV7-9 and TRBJ1-5; 8 bases map to TRBD1. V lost 5 bases to trimming and J lost 3 bases; unmatched junction nucleotides: 9. CDR3 length equals 16 residues. Per germline, CDR1 SEHNR and CDR2 FQNEAQ (reference sequence). The CDR3 reads CASSRGQGADNQPQHF. The CDR3 coding sequence is TGTGCCAGCAGCCGAGGGCAGGGGGCGGACAATCAGCCCCAGCATTTT.

V is TRBV7-9 and J is TRBJ2-2; 8 bases are shared with TRBD1. Germline values: CDR1 SEHNR, CDR2 FQNEAQ (reference sequence). The junction had 5 bases not matched to a gene; V was cut back by 6 bases and J by 2 bases. The CDR3 length is 15 residues. CDR3 residues: CASSRQGRNTGELFF. The CDR3, as DNA: TGTGCCAGCAGTAGACAGGGGCGCAACACCGGGGAGCTGTTTTTT.

V is TRBV5-4 and J is TRBJ2-5, with a possible D match to TRBD1 (6 bases). The CDR3 totals 16 residues. CDR1 SGHNT and CDR2 YYREEE come from the germline V gene (reference sequence). Deletions cut 0 bases from V and 5 bases from J, with 17 bases between. CDR3 DNA sequence: TGTGCCAGCAGCTTGGTGGGCAGGGGAGAGGAGGAGACCCAGTACTTC. It specifies CASSLVGRGEEETQYF.

This clone was detected only a few times. This chain connects TRBV6-5 to TRBJ1-1, with 8 bases that match TRBD1. V was pared by 2 bases and J by 6 bases, with 11 bases of the junction left unmatched. CDR1 is MNHEY, CDR2 SVGAGI, per germline. The CDR3 length is 16 residues. The DNA for the CDR3 is TGTGCCAGCAGTTACCAGCCCTCGGACAGGGCCGCTGAAGCTTTCTTT. Translation: CASSYQPSDRAAEAFF.

This clone was observed once. This chain links TRBV4-2 with TRBJ2-3, with 11 nucleotides matching TRBD2. The CDR3 length is 17 residues. Per germline, CDR1 LGHNA and CDR2 YNFKEQ. J gave up 4 bases and V 3 bases, and 9 bases lay outside the gene matches. For the CDR3, the DNA is TGTGCCAGCAGCCAGCTTACTAGCGGGAGAATGGCAGATACGCAGTATTTT. The encoded protein is CASSQLTSGRMADTQYF.

The chain uses TRBV7-9 and TRBJ1-2, with D perhaps matching TRBD1 (6 bases). The germline V gene encodes CDR1 SEHNR and CDR2 FQNEAQ (reference sequence). V lost 5 bases and J 5 bases, leaving 15 bases between the germline ends. CDR3 length: 14 residues. CDR3 bases: TGTGCCAGCAGCGTTCCAGGGGATTGGTATGGCTACACCTTC. This translates into CASSVPGDWYGYTF.

This clone was detected only once. This chain connects TRBV28 to TRBJ1-5; maybe TRBD1 (5 bases). Germline assignment: CDR1 MDHEN and CDR2 SYDVKM. There are 14 residues in the CDR3. Deletions cut 3 bases from V and 4 bases from J, with 10 bases between. CDR3 DNA sequence: TGTGCCAGCAGTTTCGGAAGGGGAAATCAGCCCCAGCATTTT. It specifies CASSFGRGNQPQHF. Full variable domain (missing parts from reference TRBV28 and TRBJ1-5): DVKVTQSSRYLVKRTGEKVFLECVQDMDHENMFWYRQDPGLGLRLIYFSYDVKMKEKGDIPEGYSVSREKKERFSLILESASTNQTSMYLCASSFGRGNQPQHFGDGTRLSIL.

The chain uses TRBV5-1 and TRBJ2-5; 10 nucleotides align to TRBD2. CDR3 size: 12 residues. The V gene end was trimmed by 5 bases and the J gene end by 7 bases; junction bases not matched to a gene: 2. The V gene's germline CDR1 is SGHRS and CDR2 YFSETQ. Written as DNA, the CDR3 is TGCGCCAGCAGTCGGACTAGCGGGACCCAGTACTTC. Translating gives CASSRTSGTQYF.

The chain recombines TRBV19 with TRBJ1-1, with TRBD1 matching over 9 bases. V lost 7 bases, J lost 11 bases, and 11 bases stayed unmatched. The germline CDR1 and CDR2 sequences are LNHDA and SQIVND (reference sequence). The CDR3 is 13 amino acids. The CDR3 sequence: CASIREGQGSAFF. CDR3 DNA: TGTGCCAGTATTCGCGAGGGACAGGGTTCGGCTTTCTTT.

This clone came up once. The chain links TRBV10-3 to TRBJ2-7; D is possibly TRBD1 (7 bases). Germline values: CDR1 ENHRY, CDR2 SYGVKD. CDR3 length: 16 amino acids. Deletions cut 4 bases from V and 2 bases from J, with 18 bases between. The CDR3 sequence is CAISGRDSLSAYEQYF. CDR3 nucleotides: TGTGCCATCAGTGGGCGGGACAGTCTCTCAGCCTACGAGCAGTACTTC.

In this sample, this clone turned up once. The CDR3 loop reads CASSSTDTSANYGYTF. CDR3 nucleotide sequence: TGTGCCAGCAGCTCAACCGACACGTCAGCTAACTATGGCTACACCTTC. The genes are TRBV5-6 and TRBJ1-2, with D unclear. The V gene's germline CDR1 is SGHDT and CDR2 YYEEEE. The ends were cut back, 3 bases at V and 0 bases at J, with 15 bases in the middle. This CDR3 region has 16 residues.

The CDR3 region has the DNA TGTGCCAGCAGTAACGACAGATACACTGAAGCTTTCTTT. This codes for CASSNDRYTEAFF. The chain links TRBV6-5 to TRBJ1-1; D may be TRBD1 (5 bases). The CDR3 spans 13 residues. Trimming stripped 5 bases from V and 3 bases from J, with 10 bases between. The germline CDR1 and CDR2 sequences are MNHEY and SVGAGI.

The chain employs TRBV4-3 and TRBJ1-6, with D perhaps TRBD1 (6 bases). CDR3 length equals 15 residues. CDR1 is LGHNA and CDR2 is YSLEER in the germline V gene. Trimming pared 4 bases from V and 5 bases from J, leaving 12 bases between. CDR3 sequence: CASSRMTGNNSPLHF. DNA for the CDR3: TGCGCCAGCAGCCGCATGACAGGAAATAATTCACCCCTCCACTTT.

V usage is TRBV7-9 and J usage is TRBJ2-2; D unresolved. V was clipped by 1 base and J by 5 bases, with 5 bases between them. The germline CDR1 and CDR2 sequences are SEHNR and FQNEAQ (reference sequence). The CDR3 extends over 13 amino acids. The CDR3 sequence is CASSLGETGELFF. The CDR3 region has the DNA TGTGCCAGCAGCTTAGGAGAAACCGGGGAGCTGTTTTTT. Full variable domain (rest looked up from reference TRBV7-9 and TRBJ2-2): DTGVSQNPRHKITKRGQNVTFRCDPISEHNRLYWYRQTLGQGPEFLTYFQNEAQLEKSRLLSDRFSAERPKGSFSTLEIQRTEQGDSAMYLCASSLGETGELFFGEGSRLTVL.

The rearrangement joins TRBV7-2 to TRBJ2-2, with 10 bases fitting TRBD2. CDR1 and CDR2 from the germline V gene are SGHTA and FQGNSA. This CDR3 is 19 amino acids long. Trimming at V came to 5 bases and at J to 3 bases, leaving 15 bases not matched to a gene. Here the CDR3 reads CASSTLWASGSGDTGELFF. The CDR3 DNA reads as TGTGCCAGCAGCACATTATGGGCTAGCGGGAGTGGAGACACCGGGGAGCTGTTTTTT.

This chain uses TRBV28 with TRBJ2-4; the D gene is possibly TRBD1 (6 bases). Germline V gene data show CDR1 as MDHEN and CDR2 as SYDVKM. The CDR3 length is 16 residues. Trimming removed 3 bases at V and 0 bases at J, with 12 bases between. The chain's CDR3 is CASSFRDIQAKNIQYF. The CDR3 bases are TGTGCCAGCAGTTTCCGGGACATACAAGCCAAAAACATTCAGTACTTC.

The chain employs TRBV4-2 and TRBJ1-6; TRBD1 matches at 7 bases. This CDR3 spans 15 amino acids. CDR1 is LGHNA and CDR2 is YNFKEQ in the germline V gene. The J segment lost 10 bases and the V segment lost 0 bases, leaving 6 bases of the junction unmatched. CDR3 loop: CASSQEQGGRSPLHF. CDR3 bases: TGTGCCAGCAGCCAAGAGCAGGGGGGACGCTCACCCCTCCACTTT.

The chain links TRBV5-6 to TRBJ1-3, with unresolved D. V dropped 4 bases and J dropped 0 bases, with 11 bases sitting between them. Germline V gives CDR1 SGHDT, CDR2 YYEEEE. The CDR3 runs 15 residues. CDR3 amino acids: CASSKNGNSGNTIYF. The CDR3 nucleotides read TGTGCCAGCAGCAAAAACGGGAACTCTGGAAACACCATATATTTT.

The V gene is TRBV11-2, the J gene TRBJ2-7, with D possibly matching TRBD2 (5 bases). The length of the CDR3 is 15 residues. Looked up from germline, CDR1 is SGHAT and CDR2 is FQNNGV. Trimming pared 6 bases from V and 3 bases from J, leaving 18 bases between. The CDR3, as DNA: TGTGCCAGCAGTTTTACTAGAGGGATCGGCTACGAGCAGTACTTC. Its translation is CASSFTRGIGYEQYF. The full variable domain, in which reference TRBV11-2 and TRBJ2-7 provide the parts outside the CDR3, is EAGVAQSPRYKIIEKRQSVAFWCNPISGHATLYWYQQILGQGPKLLIQFQNNGVVDDSQLPKDRFSAERLKGVDSTLKIQPAKLEDSAVYLCASSFTRGIGYEQYFGPGTRLTVT.

This clone appeared once. This chain joins TRBV4-2 and TRBJ2-7; 9 bases match TRBD2. In germline, CDR1 is LGHNA, CDR2 YNFKEQ. J lost 0 bases, V lost 3 bases, and 3 bases had no gene match. The CDR3 is 15 amino acids. The CDR3 DNA sequence: TGTGCCAGCAGCCAGGCTAGCGGGGACTCCTACGAGCAGTACTTC. Its protein product is CASSQASGDSYEQYF.

This chain joins TRBV9 and TRBJ2-3; 8 nucleotides line up with TRBD2. Germline lookup yields CDR1 SGDLS and CDR2 YYNGEE. This CDR3 has 22 residues. Germline trimming cut 0 bases from V and 2 bases from J; bases unmatched to any gene: 23. CDR3 nucleotide sequence: TGTGCCAGCAGCGTAGGGACAGTCTATGGACTAGCCCACGCTAATTACACAGATACGCAGTATTTT. It yields the protein CASSVGTVYGLAHANYTDTQYF.

The chain recombines TRBV11-3 with TRBJ2-1, with 7 positions matching TRBD2. Germline CDR1 SGHNT, CDR2 YENEEA. V trimming: 1 base; J trimming: 9 bases; junction bases outside the gene matches: 9. The CDR3 sequence is 15 residues long. CDR3 sequence reads: CASSLVAGEVGEQFF. DNA of the CDR3: TGTGCCAGCAGCTTAGTTGCGGGAGAGGTGGGTGAGCAGTTCTTC.

Details on this clone: Germline and junction disagree at one end, which may indicate a read error. This chain links TRBV5-1 with TRBJ2-6, with TRBD1 matching 10 bases. The CDR3 runs 18 residues. In germline, CDR1 is SGHRS, CDR2 YFSETQ. Here the CDR3 reads CASSFRDRGSSGANGLTF. For the CDR3, the DNA is TGCGCCAGCAGCTTCCGGGACAGGGGCTCCTCTGGGGCCAACGGCCTGACTTTC.

The chain joins TRBV28 to TRBJ2-2, with D unclear. V lost 2 bases and J 4 bases, leaving 11 bases between the germline ends. This CDR3 region has 15 residues. Germline values: CDR1 MDHEN, CDR2 SYDVKM. The CDR3 region is CASSLHSGITGELFF. CDR3 coding DNA: TGTGCCAGCAGTTTACACAGTGGTATCACCGGGGAGCTGTTTTTT.

J is TRBJ2-7 and V is TRBV7-8, with 8 bases identical to TRBD1. Germline V gene sequence: CDR1 SGHVS, CDR2 FQNEAQ. The J segment lost 6 bases and the V segment lost 3 bases, leaving 10 bases of the junction unmatched. The CDR3 loop spans 15 amino acids. CDR3 sequence: CASSFAGQGSLEQYF. CDR3 DNA: TGTGCCAGCAGCTTTGCCGGACAGGGAAGCCTCGAGCAGTACTTC.

The chain employs TRBV6-6 and TRBJ2-5; 9 positions agree with TRBD2. The germline V gene encodes CDR1 MNHNY and CDR2 SVGAGI (reference sequence). The CDR3 sequence is 16 residues long. V lost 6 bases and J lost 4; bases outside the gene matches: 12. The CDR3 protein is CASSLNYLAGRETQYF. The CDR3 bases are TGTGCCAGCAGCCTCAACTATCTAGCGGGGAGAGAGACCCAGTACTTC.